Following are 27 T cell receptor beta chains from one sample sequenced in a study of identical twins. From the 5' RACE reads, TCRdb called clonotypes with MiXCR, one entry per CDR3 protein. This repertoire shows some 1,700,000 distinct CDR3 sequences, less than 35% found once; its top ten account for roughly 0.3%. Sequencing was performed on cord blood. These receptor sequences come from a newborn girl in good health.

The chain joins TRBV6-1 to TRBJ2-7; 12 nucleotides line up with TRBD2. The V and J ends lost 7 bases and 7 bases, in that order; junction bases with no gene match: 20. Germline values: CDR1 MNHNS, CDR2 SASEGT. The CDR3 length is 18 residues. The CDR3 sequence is CASTLFVGNGLAGTEQYF. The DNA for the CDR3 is TGTGCCAGCACCTTGTTTGTTGGGAACGGACTAGCGGGGACTGAGCAGTACTTC.

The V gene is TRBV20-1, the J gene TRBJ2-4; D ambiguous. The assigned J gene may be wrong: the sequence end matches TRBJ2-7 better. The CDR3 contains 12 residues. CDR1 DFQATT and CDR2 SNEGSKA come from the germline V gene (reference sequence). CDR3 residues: CSARKTDYEQYF. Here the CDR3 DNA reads TGCAGTGCTAGAAAGACCGACTACGAGCAGTACTTC.

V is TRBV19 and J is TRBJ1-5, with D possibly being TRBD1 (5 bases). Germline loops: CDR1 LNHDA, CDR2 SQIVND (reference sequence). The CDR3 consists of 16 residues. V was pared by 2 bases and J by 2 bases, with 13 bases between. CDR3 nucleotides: TGTGCCAGTAGTATACCCCTAAAGGGACGCAATCAGCCCCAGCATTTT. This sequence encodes CASSIPLKGRNQPQHF.

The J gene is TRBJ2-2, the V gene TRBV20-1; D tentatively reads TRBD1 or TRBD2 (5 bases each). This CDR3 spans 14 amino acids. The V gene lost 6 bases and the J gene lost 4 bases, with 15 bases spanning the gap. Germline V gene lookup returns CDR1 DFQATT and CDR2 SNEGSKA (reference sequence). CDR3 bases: TGCAGTGCCCCAGGGAAGCGGAGCACCGGGGAGCTGTTTTTT. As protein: CSAPGKRSTGELFF.

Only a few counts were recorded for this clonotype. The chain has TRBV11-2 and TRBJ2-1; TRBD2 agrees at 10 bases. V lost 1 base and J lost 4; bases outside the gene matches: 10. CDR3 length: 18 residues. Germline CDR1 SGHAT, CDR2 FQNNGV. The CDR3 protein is CASSLALASGGPYNEQFF. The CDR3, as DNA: TGTGCCAGCAGCTTAGCACTCGCTAGCGGGGGACCGTACAATGAGCAGTTCTTC.

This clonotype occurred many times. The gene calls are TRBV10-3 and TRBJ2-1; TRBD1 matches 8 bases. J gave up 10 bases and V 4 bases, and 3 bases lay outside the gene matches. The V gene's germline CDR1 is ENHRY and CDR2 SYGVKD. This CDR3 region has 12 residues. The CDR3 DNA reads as TGTGCCATCAGTGCAGGGGGCGAGGAGCAGTTCTTC. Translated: CAISAGGEEQFF.

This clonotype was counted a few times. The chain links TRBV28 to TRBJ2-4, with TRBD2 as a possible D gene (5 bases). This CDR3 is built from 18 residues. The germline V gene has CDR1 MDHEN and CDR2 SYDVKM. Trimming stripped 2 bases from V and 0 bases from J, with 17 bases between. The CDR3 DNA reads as TGTGCCAGCAGTTTAAGTAATGAGGGTTTCAGAGCCAAAAACATTCAGTACTTC. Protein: CASSLSNEGFRAKNIQYF.

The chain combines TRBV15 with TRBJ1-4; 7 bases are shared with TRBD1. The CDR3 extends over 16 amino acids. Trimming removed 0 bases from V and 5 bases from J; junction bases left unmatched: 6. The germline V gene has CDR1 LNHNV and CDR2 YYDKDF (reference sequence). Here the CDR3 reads CATSRDAGTANEKLFF. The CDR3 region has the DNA TGTGCCACCAGCAGAGATGCCGGGACAGCGAATGAAAAACTGTTTTTT. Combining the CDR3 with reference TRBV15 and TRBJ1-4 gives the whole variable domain DAMVIQNPRYQVTQFGKPVTLSCSQTLNHNVMYWYQQKSSQAPKLLFHYYDKDFNNEADTPDNFQSRRPNTSFCFLDIRSPGLGDTAMYLCATSRDAGTANEKLFFGSGTQLSVL.

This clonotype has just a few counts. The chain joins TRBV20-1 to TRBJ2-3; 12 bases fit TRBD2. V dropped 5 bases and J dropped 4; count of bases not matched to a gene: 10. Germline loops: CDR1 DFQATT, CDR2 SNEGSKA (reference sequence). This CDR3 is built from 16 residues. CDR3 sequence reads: CSADLAGGPSADTQYF. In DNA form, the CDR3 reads TGCAGTGCTGACCTAGCGGGAGGGCCCTCTGCAGATACGCAGTATTTT.

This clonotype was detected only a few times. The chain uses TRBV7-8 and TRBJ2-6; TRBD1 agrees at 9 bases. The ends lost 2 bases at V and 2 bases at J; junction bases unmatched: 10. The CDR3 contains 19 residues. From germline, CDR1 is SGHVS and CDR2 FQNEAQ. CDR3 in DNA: TGTGCCAGCAGCTTAATTTCCGGGACAGGGCTCGCTGGGGCCAACGTCCTGACTTTC. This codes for CASSLISGTGLAGANVLTF.

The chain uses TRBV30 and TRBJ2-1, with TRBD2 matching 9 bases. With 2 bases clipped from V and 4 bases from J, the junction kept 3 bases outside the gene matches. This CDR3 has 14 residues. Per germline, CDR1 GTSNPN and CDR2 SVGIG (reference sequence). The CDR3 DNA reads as TGTGCCTGGAGTCGAAGCGGGGGGTACAATGAGCAGTTCTTC. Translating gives CAWSRSGGYNEQFF. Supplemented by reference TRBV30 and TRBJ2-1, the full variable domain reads SQTIHQWPATLVQPVGSPLSLECTVEGTSNPNLYWYRQAAGRGLQLLFYSVGIGQISSEVPQNLSASRPQDRQFILSSKKLLLSDSGFYLCAWSRSGGYNEQFFGPGTRLTVL.

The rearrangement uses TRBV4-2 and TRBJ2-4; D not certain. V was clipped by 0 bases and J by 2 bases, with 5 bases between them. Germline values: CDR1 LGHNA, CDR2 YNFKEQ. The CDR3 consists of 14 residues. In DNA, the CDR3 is TGTGCCAGCAGCCAAGAGCTGACCAAAAACATTCAGTACTTC. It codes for CASSQELTKNIQYF.

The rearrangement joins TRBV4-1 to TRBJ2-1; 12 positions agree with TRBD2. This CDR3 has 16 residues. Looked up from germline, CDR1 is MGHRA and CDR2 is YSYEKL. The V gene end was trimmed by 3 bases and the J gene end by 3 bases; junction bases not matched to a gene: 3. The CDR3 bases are TGCGCCAGCAGCCAGCTGACTAGCGGGGGCTACAATGAGCAGTTCTTC. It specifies CASSQLTSGGYNEQFF.

The CDR3 here is CASSRIGHSYEQYF. The CDR3 nucleotides are TGTGCCAGCAGTAGAATCGGACACTCCTACGAGCAGTACTTC. This rearrangement joins TRBV12-3 or TRBV12-4 to TRBJ2-7, with D perhaps matching TRBD1 (5 bases). The CDR3 totals 14 residues. Trimming removed 5 bases at V and 0 bases at J, with 11 bases between.

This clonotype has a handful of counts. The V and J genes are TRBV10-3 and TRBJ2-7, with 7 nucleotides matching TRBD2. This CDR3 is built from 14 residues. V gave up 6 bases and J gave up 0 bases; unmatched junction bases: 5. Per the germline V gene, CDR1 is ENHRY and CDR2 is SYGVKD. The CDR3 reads CAIRDGGSSYEQYF. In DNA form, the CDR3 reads TGTGCCATCAGAGACGGGGGGAGCTCCTACGAGCAGTACTTC.

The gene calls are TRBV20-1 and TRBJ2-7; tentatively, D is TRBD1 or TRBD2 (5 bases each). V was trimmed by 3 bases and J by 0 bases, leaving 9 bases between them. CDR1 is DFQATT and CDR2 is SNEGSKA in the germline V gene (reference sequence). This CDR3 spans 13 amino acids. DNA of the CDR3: TGCAGTGCTAGGCCGGGGCCCTCCTACGAGCAGTACTTC. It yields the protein CSARPGPSYEQYF.

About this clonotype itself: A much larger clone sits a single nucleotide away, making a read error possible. The CDR3 spells CSGTRSNNEQYF. The CDR3 bases are TGCAGCGGGACTAGAAGTAACAATGAGCAGTACTTC. V is TRBV29-1 and J is TRBJ2-7; TRBD2 matches at 7 bases. Per germline, CDR1 SQVTM and CDR2 ANQGSEA. There are 12 residues in the CDR3. Germline trimming cut 7 bases from V and 7 bases from J; bases unmatched to any gene: 10.

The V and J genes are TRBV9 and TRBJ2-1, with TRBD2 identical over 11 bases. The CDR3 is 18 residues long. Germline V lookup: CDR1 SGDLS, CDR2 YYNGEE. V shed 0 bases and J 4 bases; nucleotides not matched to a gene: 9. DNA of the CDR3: TGTGCCAGCAGCGTAGAGGTTAGCGGGAGGGGGCGGTACAATGAGCAGTTCTTC. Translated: CASSVEVSGRGRYNEQFF.

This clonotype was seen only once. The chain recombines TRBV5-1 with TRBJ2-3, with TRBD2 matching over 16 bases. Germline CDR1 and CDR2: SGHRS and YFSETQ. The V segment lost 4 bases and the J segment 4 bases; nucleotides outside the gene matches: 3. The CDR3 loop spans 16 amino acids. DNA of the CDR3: TGCGCCAGCAGCGGGGGACTAGCGGGGGGGCCAGATACGCAGTATTTT. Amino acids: CASSGGLAGGPDTQYF.

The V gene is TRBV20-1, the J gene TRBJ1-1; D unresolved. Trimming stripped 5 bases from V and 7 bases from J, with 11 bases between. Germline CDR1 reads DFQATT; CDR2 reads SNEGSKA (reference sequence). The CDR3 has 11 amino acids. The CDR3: CSAYMRNEAFF. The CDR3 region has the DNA TGCAGTGCTTATATGAGGAATGAAGCTTTCTTT.

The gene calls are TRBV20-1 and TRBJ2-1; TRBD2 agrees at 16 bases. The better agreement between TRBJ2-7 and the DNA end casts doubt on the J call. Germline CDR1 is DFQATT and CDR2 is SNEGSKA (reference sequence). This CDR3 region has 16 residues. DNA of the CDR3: TGCAGTGCGGCCGGGACTAGCGGGAGGGGATACAATGAGCAGTACTTC. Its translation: CSAAGTSGRGYNEQYF.

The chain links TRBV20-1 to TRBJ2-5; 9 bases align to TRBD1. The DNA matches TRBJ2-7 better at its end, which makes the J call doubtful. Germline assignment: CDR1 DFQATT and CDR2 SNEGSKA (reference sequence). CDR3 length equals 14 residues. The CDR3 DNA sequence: TGCAGTGCTAGAAAATTGGGACAGGGTTCCGAGCAGTACTTC. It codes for CSARKLGQGSEQYF.

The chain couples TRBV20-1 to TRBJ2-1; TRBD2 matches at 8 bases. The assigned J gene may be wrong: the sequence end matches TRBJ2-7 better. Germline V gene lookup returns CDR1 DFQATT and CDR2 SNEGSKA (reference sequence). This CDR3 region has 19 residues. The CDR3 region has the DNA TGCAGTGCTTTCGGCTCGGGGGGGGGCAATTTAATTCATTACAATGAGCAGTACTTC. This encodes CSAFGSGGGNLIHYNEQYF.

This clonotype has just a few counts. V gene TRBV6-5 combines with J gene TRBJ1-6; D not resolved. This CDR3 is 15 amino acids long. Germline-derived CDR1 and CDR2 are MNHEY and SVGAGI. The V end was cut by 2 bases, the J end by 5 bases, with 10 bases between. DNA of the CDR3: TGTGCCAGCAGTTACATTTCAGGAGATAATTCACCCCTCCACTTT. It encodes CASSYISGDNSPLHF.

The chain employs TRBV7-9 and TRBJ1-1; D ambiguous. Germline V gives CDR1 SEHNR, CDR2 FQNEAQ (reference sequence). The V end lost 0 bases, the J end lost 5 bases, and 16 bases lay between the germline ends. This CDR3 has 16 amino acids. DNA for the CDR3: TGTGCCAGCAGCTTAGCGGGTTGGTGGGAGAGGACTGAAGCTTTCTTT. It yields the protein CASSLAGWWERTEAFF.

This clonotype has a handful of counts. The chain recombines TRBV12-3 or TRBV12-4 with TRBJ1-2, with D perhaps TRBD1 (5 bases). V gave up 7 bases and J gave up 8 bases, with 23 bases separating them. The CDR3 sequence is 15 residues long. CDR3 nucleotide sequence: TGTGCCAGCAACCAACCCACAGGATCCTATGGGGGCTACACCTTC. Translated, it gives CASNQPTGSYGGYTF.

The CDR3 reads CSARKGQGDQPQHF. CDR3 bases: TGCAGTGCTAGAAAGGGACAGGGTGATCAGCCCCAGCATTTT. The chain is built from TRBV20-1 and TRBJ1-5; 9 bases align to TRBD1. V lost 2 bases and J lost 5; bases outside the gene matches: 4. CDR1 and CDR2 (germline): DFQATT, SNEGSKA (reference sequence). The CDR3 runs 14 residues.